This TCR beta chain is drawn from a study of regulatory T cells in long-lasting Graves disease. Regarding time point: newly diagnosed GD, antithyroid drugs for less than 3 months. PBMC-derived RNA was used for the TCR library. At least ten counts were recorded for this clonotype. This CDR3 has 14 amino acids. Germline CDR1 is SGHNT and CDR2 is YYREEE (reference sequence). The J segment lost 5 bases and the V segment lost 6 bases, leaving 9 bases of the junction unmatched. Building the TCR beta libraries relied on iRepertoire HTBI primers, and CDR3 regions underwent Arm-PCR. TCRdb processed the multiplex PCR reads anew with MiXCR; each CDR3 protein has one entry. The sample carries 250,000 to 300,000 distinct CDR3 sequences, 15% to 20% recorded once. The sample was also linked to a second study, of T cells in Graves' hyperthyroidism and ophthalmopathy. As that report states: Classification by a 13 V-J model distinguished ophthalmopathy from stable hyperthyroidism.

The source of this sequence is a woman in her twenties or thirties with Graves disease. V and J are TRBV5-4 and TRBJ2-5; 8 bases align to TRBD2. The material was peripheral blood mononuclear cells (PBMCs), obtained at new diagnosis, from a patient treated with antithyroid drugs. This chain's CDR3 is CASTTRGVRETQYF. The CDR3 coding sequence is TGTGCCAGCACAACGCGGGGGGTTCGGGAGACCCAGTACTTC.